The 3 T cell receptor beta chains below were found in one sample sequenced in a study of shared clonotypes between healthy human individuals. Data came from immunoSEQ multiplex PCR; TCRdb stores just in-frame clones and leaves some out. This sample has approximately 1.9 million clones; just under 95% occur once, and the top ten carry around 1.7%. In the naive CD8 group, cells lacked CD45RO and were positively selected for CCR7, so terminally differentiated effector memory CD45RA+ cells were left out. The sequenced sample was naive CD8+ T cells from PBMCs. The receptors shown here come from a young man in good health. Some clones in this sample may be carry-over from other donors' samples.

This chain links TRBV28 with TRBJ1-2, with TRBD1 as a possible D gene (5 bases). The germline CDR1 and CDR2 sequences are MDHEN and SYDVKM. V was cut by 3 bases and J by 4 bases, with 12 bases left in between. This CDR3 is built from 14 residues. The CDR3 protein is CASSFLGGAYGYTF. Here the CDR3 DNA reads TGTGCCAGCAGTTTTTTGGGGGGTGCCTATGGCTACACCTTC.

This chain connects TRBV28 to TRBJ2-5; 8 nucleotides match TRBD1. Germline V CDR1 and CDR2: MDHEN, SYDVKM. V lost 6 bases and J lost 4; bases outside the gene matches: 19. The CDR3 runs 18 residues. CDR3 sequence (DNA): TGTGCCAGCAGCCCAGGGGGCGTGGAGGGCCGCCCCGGAGAGACCCAGTACTTC. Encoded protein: CASSPGGVEGRPGETQYF.

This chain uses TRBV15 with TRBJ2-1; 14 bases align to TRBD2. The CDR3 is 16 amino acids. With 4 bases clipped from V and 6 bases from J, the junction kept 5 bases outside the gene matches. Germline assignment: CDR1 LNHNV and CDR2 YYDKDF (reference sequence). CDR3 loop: CATSISGLAGVNEQFF. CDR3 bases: TGTGCCACCAGCATATCGGGACTAGCGGGAGTCAATGAGCAGTTCTTC.